The next 18 T cell receptor beta chains were all read from a single sample in a study of cytomegalovirus exposure and HLA in healthy donors. A multiplex PCR was run with 60 Vbeta primers and 13 Jbeta primers. Assay used: immunoSEQ multiplex PCR; TCRdb lists only in-frame clones, some missing. The data include around 76,000 clones; the top ten clones carry less than 6%. Sample: PBMCs. All receptors derive from a man aged 40-55 years in good health and CMV-seronegative.

The chain employs TRBV7-8 and TRBJ2-7, with 10 bases aligning to TRBD2. Per germline, CDR1 SGHVS and CDR2 FQNEAQ. This CDR3 spans 16 amino acids. Trimming took 5 bases from V and 0 from J; bases not matched to a gene: 7. The CDR3: CASSTGTSVSSYEQYF. CDR3 nucleotide sequence: TGTGCCAGCAGCACAGGGACTAGCGTAAGCTCCTACGAGCAGTACTTC.

The genes are TRBV6-5 and TRBJ2-5, with D perhaps matching TRBD2 (5 bases). The J call is doubtful: the DNA matches TRBJ2-7 better. This CDR3 is 14 amino acids long. CDR1 and CDR2 (germline): MNHEY, SVGAGI. The chain's CDR3 is CASSYVGDSYEQYF. The CDR3 DNA sequence: TGTGCCAGCAGTTACGTGGGAGACTCCTACGAGCAGTACTTC.

The rearrangement uses TRBV7-2 and TRBJ1-6; D is ambiguous. The CDR3 consists of 15 residues. With 1 base removed from V and 5 bases from J, the gap between germline ends came to 9 bases. Per the germline V gene, CDR1 is SGHTA and CDR2 is FQGNSA. The CDR3, as DNA: TGTGCCAGCAGCTTAGTTTCACTAGATAATTCACCCCTCCACTTT. It translates to CASSLVSLDNSPLHF.

J is TRBJ1-1 and V is TRBV14, with 8 nucleotides matching TRBD1. The trim removed 1 base at V and 2 bases at J, leaving 6 bases unmatched. Germline values: CDR1 SGHDN, CDR2 FVKESK. The CDR3 is made up of 16 amino acids. In DNA form, the CDR3 reads TGTGCCAGCAGCCAAGGGACAGGGTGGGGTAACACTGAAGCTTTCTTT. Its protein is CASSQGTGWGNTEAFF.

This chain joins TRBV10-2 and TRBJ2-1, with 9 bases that match TRBD2. CDR1 and CDR2 (germline): WSHSY, SAAADI. CDR3 length: 17 residues. Trimming cost V 4 bases and J 10 bases; bases outside gene matches: 17. The CDR3: CASSGNSFGGGAGEQFF. In DNA form, the CDR3 reads TGCGCCAGCAGTGGTAATAGTTTCGGCGGGGGGGCCGGCGAGCAGTTCTTC.

This chain uses TRBV5-1 with TRBJ2-3, with TRBD2 as a possible D gene (5 bases). This CDR3 is built from 16 residues. V dropped 7 bases and J dropped 3 bases, with 21 bases sitting between them. Germline V gene sequence: CDR1 SGHRS, CDR2 YFSETQ. This chain's CDR3 is CASRIRFGGPTDTQYF. DNA of the CDR3: TGCGCCAGCCGGATCCGGTTTGGAGGCCCGACAGATACGCAGTATTTT.

CDR3 sequence reads: CASSLGAGSSNQPQHF. The CDR3 DNA reads as TGTGCCAGCAGCTTAGGGGCGGGGTCTAGCAATCAGCCCCAGCATTTT. The chain has TRBV7-8 and TRBJ1-5; D unresolved. V was trimmed by 1 base and J by 0 bases, leaving 10 bases between them. Germline assignment: CDR1 SGHVS and CDR2 FQNEAQ. CDR3 size: 16 residues.

The rearrangement links TRBV25-1 to TRBJ2-7, with 9 bases identical to TRBD2. This CDR3 is 15 amino acids long. V lost 3 bases, J lost 8 bases, and 11 bases stayed unmatched. Germline CDR1 and CDR2: MGHDK and SYGVNS. The CDR3 nucleotides read TGTGCCAGCAGTGACCCCGCGGGAGGGCCAGTAAAGCAGTACTTC. Translation: CASSDPAGGPVKQYF.

The chain has TRBV30 and TRBJ2-1; the D gene is possibly TRBD2 (6 bases). Trimming removed 4 bases at V and 5 bases at J, with 9 bases between. CDR1 and CDR2 (germline): GTSNPN, SVGIG (reference sequence). The CDR3 is made up of 12 amino acids. The CDR3 DNA is TGTGCCTGGACCGCGGGGCACAATGAGCAGTTCTTC. It encodes CAWTAGHNEQFF.

DNA for the CDR3: TGCAGCGTTGAGGCTAGCGGGAGAGCGGGCGACGAGCAGTACTTC. This encodes CSVEASGRAGDEQYF. This chain links TRBV29-1 with TRBJ2-7; 10 bases match TRBD2. Losses at the gene ends were 3 bases for V and 5 bases for J; bases not matched to a gene: 10. The CDR3 contains 15 residues. Germline V gives CDR1 SQVTM, CDR2 ANQGSEA.

CDR3 protein: CASSLTSGRGNEQFF. In DNA, the CDR3 is TGTGCCAGCTCGCTGACTAGCGGGAGGGGGAATGAGCAGTTCTTC. This chain links TRBV18 with TRBJ2-1; 14 nucleotides agree with TRBD2. Germline assignment: CDR1 KGHSH and CDR2 LQKENI. CDR3 length: 15 amino acids. The trim removed 6 bases at V and 7 bases at J, leaving 5 bases unmatched. Based on the CDR3 plus reference TRBV18 and TRBJ2-1, the full variable domain is NAGVMQNPRHLVRRRGQEARLRCSPMKGHSHVYWYRQLPEEGLKFMVYLQKENIIDESGMPKERFSAEFPKEGPSILRIQQVVRGDSAAYFCASSLTSGRGNEQFFGPGTRLTVL.

The CDR3 bases are TGTGCCAGCAGTGGACAGGGCTACTCCTATAATTCACCCCTCCACTTT. This codes for CASSGQGYSYNSPLHF. This rearrangement joins TRBV6-1 to TRBJ1-6, with 7 nucleotides matching TRBD1. J gave up 0 bases and V 4 bases, and 3 bases lay outside the gene matches. Germline CDR1 MNHNS, CDR2 SASEGT. The CDR3 runs 16 residues.

The V and J genes are TRBV27 and TRBJ1-6, with TRBD1 as a possible D gene (6 bases). Germline V gene data show CDR1 as MNHEY and CDR2 as SMNVEV (reference sequence). Trimming stripped 5 bases from V and 2 bases from J, with 10 bases between. The CDR3 consists of 15 residues. CDR3: CASSRRQAYNSPLHF. The CDR3 DNA reads TGTGCCAGCAGTAGGCGACAGGCCTATAATTCACCCCTCCACTTT.

This chain joins TRBV28 and TRBJ1-5; the D is unclear. Germline loops: CDR1 MDHEN, CDR2 SYDVKM. This CDR3 is built from 14 residues. V was clipped by 5 bases and J by 4 bases, with 12 bases between them. The CDR3 here is CASSPHPRNQPQHF. The CDR3 DNA reads TGTGCCAGCAGTCCCCACCCCCGGAATCAGCCCCAGCATTTT. The full variable domain, rest sourced from reference TRBV28 and TRBJ1-5, is DVKVTQSSRYLVKRTGEKVFLECVQDMDHENMFWYRQDPGLGLRLIYFSYDVKMKEKGDIPEGYSVSREKKERFSLILESASTNQTSMYLCASSPHPRNQPQHFGDGTRLSIL.

The rearrangement joins TRBV21-1 to TRBJ1-2. TRBV21-1 is a pseudogene. CDR3 size: 13 residues. Here the CDR3 DNA reads TGTGCCAGCAGCAAAGGTACGGTATCTGGCTACACCTTC. It specifies CASSKGTVSGYTF.

V and J are TRBV7-2 and TRBJ1-6, with 9 bases fitting TRBD1. CDR3 length: 16 residues. Germline trimming cut 4 bases from V and 8 bases from J; bases unmatched to any gene: 9. The germline V gene encodes CDR1 SGHTA and CDR2 FQGNSA. CDR3 nucleotide sequence: TGTGCCAGCAGCTCGAAGCCCGGGACAGGGTATTCACCCCTCCACTTT. Its protein product is CASSSKPGTGYSPLHF.

J is TRBJ2-1 and V is TRBV11-2; TRBD1 matches at 8 bases. The trim removed 5 bases at V and 4 bases at J, leaving 1 base unmatched. In germline, CDR1 is SGHAT, CDR2 FQNNGV. The CDR3 loop spans 13 amino acids. In DNA form, the CDR3 reads TGTGCCAGCAGCGGACAGGGTTACAATGAGCAGTTCTTC. It specifies CASSGQGYNEQFF.

V usage is TRBV4-1 and J usage is TRBJ1-2; D possibly corresponds to TRBD1 (6 bases). The CDR3 has 17 amino acids. Germline V lookup: CDR1 MGHRA, CDR2 YSYEKL. V gave up 3 bases and J gave up 4 bases, with 21 bases separating them. The CDR3 is CASSQSIGDTSFYGYTF. In DNA, the CDR3 is TGCGCCAGCAGCCAGAGCATAGGGGACACCAGTTTCTATGGCTACACCTTC.